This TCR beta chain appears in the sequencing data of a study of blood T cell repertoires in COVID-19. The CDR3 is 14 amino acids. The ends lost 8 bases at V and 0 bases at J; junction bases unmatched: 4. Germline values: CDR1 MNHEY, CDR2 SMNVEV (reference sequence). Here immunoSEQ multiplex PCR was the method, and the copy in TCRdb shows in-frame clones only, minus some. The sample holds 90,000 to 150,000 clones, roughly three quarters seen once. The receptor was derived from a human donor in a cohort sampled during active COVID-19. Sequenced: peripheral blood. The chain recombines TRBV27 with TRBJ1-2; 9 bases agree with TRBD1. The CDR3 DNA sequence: TGTGCCAGCGCTACAGGGGGCTCTAACTATGGCTACACCTTC. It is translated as CASATGGSNYGYTF.